Listed below are T cell receptor beta chains from one sample, sequenced in a study of cytomegalovirus exposure and HLA in healthy donors. Sequencing was performed with immunoSEQ multiplex PCR; in TCRdb, only in-frame clones are kept and a portion is missing. The sample table includes around 64,000 clones. Material for sequencing was PBMCs. These receptors came from a female donor in good health and CMV-seropositive. The CDR3 runs from the conserved cysteine through the conserved F or W. D genes are given only for firm matches.

CDR3aa: CASSYLTGEAYGYTF
CDR3nt: TGTGCCAGCAGCTACTTGACAGGGGAGGCTTATGGCTACACCTTC
d_gene: TRBD1
j_gene: TRBJ1-2
len: 15
v_gene: TRBV7-9

CDR3aa: CASSRDRETLYGYTF
CDR3nt: TGTGCCAGCAGCCGGGACAGGGAGACTCTTTATGGCTACACCTTC
d_gene: TRBD1
j_gene: TRBJ1-2
len: 15
v_gene: TRBV28

CDR3aa: CASSPPGLTNEKLFF
CDR3nt: TGTGCCAGCTCACCCCCCGGGTTAACTAATGAAAAACTGTTTTTT
d_gene: .
j_gene: TRBJ1-4
len: 15
v_gene: TRBV18

CDR3aa: CASSYDPSGVYEQYF
CDR3nt: TGTGCCAGCAGTTACGACCCAAGCGGGGTCTACGAGCAGTACTTC
d_gene: TRBD2
j_gene: TRBJ2-7
len: 15
v_gene: TRBV6-5

CDR3aa: CASSDPGQGRSPLHF
CDR3nt: TGTGCCAGCAGCGACCCGGGACAGGGAAGATCACCCCTCCACTTT
d_gene: TRBD1
j_gene: TRBJ1-6
len: 15
v_gene: TRBV6-5

CDR3aa: CASSRELVASSYNEQFF
CDR3nt: TGTGCCAGCAGCCGAGAACTCGTTGCCTCATCCTACAATGAGCAGTTCTTC
d_gene: .
j_gene: TRBJ2-1
len: 17
v_gene: TRBV7-8

CDR3aa: CSVEDLRGGYNEQFF
CDR3nt: TGCAGCGTTGAAGATCTAAGGGGGGGATATAATGAGCAGTTCTTC
d_gene: .
j_gene: TRBJ2-1
len: 15
v_gene: TRBV29-1

CDR3aa: CASSPGQGEDTEAFF
CDR3nt: TGTGCCAGCTCACCAGGTCAGGGGGAGGACACTGAAGCTTTCTTT
d_gene: TRBD1
j_gene: TRBJ1-1
len: 15
v_gene: TRBV18

CDR3aa: CASSLDLGSSYNEQFF
CDR3nt: TGTGCCAGCAGCTTAGACCTCGGTAGCTCCTACAATGAGCAGTTCTTC
d_gene: .
j_gene: TRBJ2-1
len: 16
v_gene: TRBV7-8

CDR3aa: CASSLTSLDEQYF
CDR3nt: TGTGCCAGCAGCTTAACATCCCTCGACGAGCAGTACTTC
d_gene: .
j_gene: TRBJ2-7
len: 13
v_gene: TRBV7-3

CDR3aa: CASRRGGTGPWEAFF
CDR3nt: TGTGCCAGCAGAAGAGGGGGGACAGGGCCTTGGGAAGCTTTCTTT
d_gene: TRBD1
j_gene: TRBJ1-1
len: 15
v_gene: TRBV6-5

CDR3aa: CASSAGQAGYGYTF
CDR3nt: TGTGCCAGTAGTGCGGGACAGGCGGGCTATGGCTACACCTTC
d_gene: TRBD1
j_gene: TRBJ1-2
len: 14
v_gene: TRBV19

CDR3aa: CASTEMDSNSGANVLTF
CDR3nt: TGTGCCAGCACCGAAATGGACAGCAACTCTGGGGCCAACGTCCTGACTTTC
d_gene: .
j_gene: TRBJ2-6
len: 17
v_gene: TRBV27

CDR3aa: CASSLGPESTDTQYF
CDR3nt: TGTGCCAGCAGCTTAGGTCCAGAAAGCACAGATACGCAGTATTTT
d_gene: .
j_gene: TRBJ2-3
len: 15
v_gene: TRBV7-9

CDR3aa: CAILLRGEQYF
CDR3nt: TGTGCCATCCTACTCCGGGGCGAGCAGTACTTC
d_gene: .
j_gene: TRBJ2-7
len: 11
v_gene: TRBV7-9

CDR3aa: CASSPKGASGNYEQYF
CDR3nt: TGTGCCAGCAGCCCAAAAGGCGCTAGCGGGAACTACGAGCAGTACTTC
d_gene: TRBD2
j_gene: TRBJ2-7
len: 16
v_gene: TRBV28

CDR3aa: CASSRIGGGQPQHF
CDR3nt: TGTGCCAGCTCAAGAATAGGGGGCGGTCAGCCCCAGCATTTT
d_gene: TRBD1
j_gene: TRBJ1-5
len: 14
v_gene: TRBV18

CDR3aa: CASGRDRDINYGYTF
CDR3nt: TGTGCCAGCGGCCGGGACAGGGATATTAACTATGGCTACACCTTC
d_gene: TRBD1
j_gene: TRBJ1-2
len: 15
v_gene: TRBV6-5

CDR3aa: CASSIRLAGTQETQYF
CDR3nt: TGTGCCAGTAGTATAAGGCTAGCGGGGACTCAAGAGACCCAGTACTTC
d_gene: TRBD2
j_gene: TRBJ2-5
len: 16
v_gene: TRBV19

CDR3aa: CATQGGGTKNIQYF
CDR3nt: TGTGCCACTCAAGGGGGGGGAACGAAAAACATTCAGTACTTC
d_gene: .
j_gene: TRBJ2-4
len: 14
v_gene: TRBV19

CDR3aa: CASSLVFTEDSNQPQHF
CDR3nt: TGTGCCAGCAGCTTAGTGTTCACGGAGGATAGCAATCAGCCCCAGCATTTT
d_gene: .
j_gene: TRBJ1-5
len: 17
v_gene: TRBV7-9

CDR3aa: CASSSLGTGGNYGYTF
CDR3nt: TGTGCCAGCAGCTCGTTGGGGACAGGGGGCAACTATGGCTACACCTTC
d_gene: TRBD1
j_gene: TRBJ1-2
len: 16
v_gene: TRBV7-9

CDR3aa: CASSLGDSEQYF
CDR3nt: TGTGCCAGCAGCTTAGGGGACTCCGAGCAGTACTTC
d_gene: .
j_gene: TRBJ2-7
len: 12
v_gene: TRBV7-6

CDR3aa: CASSQVGLRGGAVDTQYF
CDR3nt: TGCGCCAGCAGCCAAGTGGGGTTAAGGGGGGGCGCCGTCGATACGCAGTATTTT
d_gene: .
j_gene: TRBJ2-3
len: 18
v_gene: TRBV4-1

CDR3aa: CASSPGQGYYGYTF
CDR3nt: TGTGCCAGCAGTCCCGGACAGGGATACTATGGCTACACCTTC
d_gene: TRBD1
j_gene: TRBJ1-2
len: 14
v_gene: TRBV28

CDR3aa: CASSWGPTTFF
CDR3nt: TGTGCCAGCAGTTGGGGGCCAACGACTTTCTTT
d_gene: .
j_gene: TRBJ1-1
len: 11
v_gene: TRBV6-5

CDR3aa: CASSDTGISYNEQFF
CDR3nt: TGTGCCAGCAGCGATACAGGGATCTCCTACAATGAGCAGTTCTTC
d_gene: .
j_gene: TRBJ2-1
len: 15
v_gene: TRBV7-9

CDR3aa: CASSPGQGVHEQYF
CDR3nt: TGTGCCAGCTCACCCGGACAGGGTGTCCACGAGCAGTACTTC
d_gene: TRBD1
j_gene: TRBJ2-7
len: 14
v_gene: TRBV18

CDR3aa: CASSTRGQGHLGDEQYF
CDR3nt: TGCGCCAGCTCAACCCGGGGACAGGGGCACCTCGGGGACGAGCAGTACTTC
d_gene: TRBD1
j_gene: TRBJ2-7
len: 17
v_gene: TRBV23-1

CDR3aa: CASSPQGATNYGYTF
CDR3nt: TGTGCCAGCAGTCCGCAGGGGGCGACTAACTATGGCTACACCTTC
d_gene: TRBD1
j_gene: TRBJ1-2
len: 15
v_gene: TRBV6-5

CDR3aa: CASSVQDRARNEQFF
CDR3nt: TGTGCCAGCAGCGTGCAGGACAGGGCCCGGAATGAGCAGTTCTTC
d_gene: TRBD1
j_gene: TRBJ2-1
len: 15
v_gene: TRBV9

CDR3aa: CASSTTGMLRTDTQYF
CDR3nt: TGTGCCAGCAGCACCACGGGGATGTTGCGCACAGATACGCAGTATTTT
d_gene: .
j_gene: TRBJ2-3
len: 16
v_gene: TRBV28

CDR3aa: CASSETGGGYEQYF
CDR3nt: TGTGCCAGCAGCGAGACAGGGGGCGGCTACGAGCAGTACTTC
d_gene: TRBD1
j_gene: TRBJ2-7
len: 14
v_gene: TRBV9

CDR3aa: CASSFGGGYEQYF
CDR3nt: TGCGCCAGCAGCTTCGGGGGTGGCTACGAGCAGTACTTC
d_gene: .
j_gene: TRBJ2-7
len: 13
v_gene: TRBV5-1

CDR3aa: CASSLRLEREVKNEQFF
CDR3nt: TGTGCCAGCAGCTTAAGGCTGGAGCGGGAGGTTAAAAATGAGCAGTTCTTC
d_gene: TRBD2
j_gene: TRBJ2-1
len: 17
v_gene: TRBV7-9

CDR3aa: CASSQDYSGGAYEQYF
CDR3nt: TGTGCCAGCAGCCAAGATTATAGCGGGGGCGCCTACGAGCAGTACTTC
d_gene: TRBD2
j_gene: TRBJ2-7
len: 16
v_gene: TRBV4-2

CDR3aa: CASSPGTPHSNQPQHF
CDR3nt: TGTGCCAGCTCACCGGGGACTCCTCATAGCAATCAGCCCCAGCATTTT
d_gene: .
j_gene: TRBJ1-5
len: 16
v_gene: TRBV18

CDR3aa: CSVGRDVGGEKLFF
CDR3nt: TGCAGCGTCGGCCGGGACGTAGGGGGTGAAAAACTGTTTTTT
d_gene: .
j_gene: TRBJ1-4
len: 14
v_gene: TRBV29-1

CDR3aa: CASGIADQPQHF
CDR3nt: TGTGCCAGCGGAATAGCGGATCAGCCCCAGCATTTT
d_gene: .
j_gene: TRBJ1-5
len: 12
v_gene: TRBV6-1

CDR3aa: CASSLAGGVSYEQYF
CDR3nt: TGTGCCAGCAGTCTAGCGGGGGGGGTCTCCTACGAGCAGTACTTC
d_gene: TRBD2
j_gene: TRBJ2-7
len: 15
v_gene: TRBV2

CDR3aa: CASSLAGGDNEQFF
CDR3nt: TGTGCCAGCAGTCTAGCGGGAGGAGACAATGAGCAGTTCTTC
d_gene: TRBD2
j_gene: TRBJ2-1
len: 14
v_gene: TRBV6-6

CDR3aa: CASSFVEAGELFF
CDR3nt: TGTGCCAGCAGCTTTGTCGAGGCCGGGGAGCTGTTTTTT
d_gene: .
j_gene: TRBJ2-2
len: 13
v_gene: TRBV7-2

CDR3aa: CASSPWALSGNTIYF
CDR3nt: TGTGCCAGCAGCCCTTGGGCCCTGTCTGGAAACACCATATATTTT
d_gene: .
j_gene: TRBJ1-3
len: 15
v_gene: TRBV11-2

CDR3aa: CASSFPGLVAETQYF
CDR3nt: TGTGCCAGCAGCTTTCCGGGACTAGTTGCAGAGACCCAGTACTTC
d_gene: TRBD2
j_gene: TRBJ2-5
len: 15
v_gene: TRBV7-6

CDR3aa: CASSLGLAGTTMETQYF
CDR3nt: TGTGCCAGCAGCTTGGGGCTAGCGGGAACAACTATGGAGACCCAGTACTTC
d_gene: TRBD2
j_gene: TRBJ2-5
len: 17
v_gene: TRBV5-4

CDR3aa: CASSSDYGYTF
CDR3nt: TGTGCCAGCTCGTCCGACTATGGCTACACCTTC
d_gene: .
j_gene: TRBJ1-2
len: 11
v_gene: TRBV18

CDR3aa: CSVVGLIDRNTGELFF
CDR3nt: TGCAGCGTTGTTGGGTTGATAGACAGGAACACCGGGGAGCTGTTTTTT
d_gene: .
j_gene: TRBJ2-2
len: 16
v_gene: TRBV29-1

CDR3aa: CASTSLTSEAEQYF
CDR3nt: TGTGCCAGCACCTCCCTGACTAGCGAGGCCGAGCAGTACTTC
d_gene: TRBD2
j_gene: TRBJ2-7
len: 14
v_gene: TRBV28

CDR3aa: CASIQTDRETNNEQFF
CDR3nt: TGTGCCAGCATCCAAACGGACAGAGAAACCAACAATGAGCAGTTCTTC
d_gene: .
j_gene: TRBJ2-1
len: 16
v_gene: TRBV7-9

CDR3aa: CASSTPNRGNMNTEAFF
CDR3nt: TGTGCCAGCAGTACACCTAACCGGGGGAACATGAACACTGAAGCTTTCTTT
d_gene: .
j_gene: TRBJ1-1
len: 17
v_gene: TRBV28

CDR3aa: CASSPKTKSYEQYF
CDR3nt: TGTGCCAGCAGCCCAAAGACTAAGTCCTACGAGCAGTACTTC
d_gene: .
j_gene: TRBJ2-7
len: 14
v_gene: TRBV13